Presented here are 26 T cell receptor beta chains from one specimen sequenced in a study of blood T cell repertoires in COVID-19. The repertoire was sequenced with immunoSEQ multiplex PCR; TCRdb's copy has only in-frame clones and lacks some. The sample includes about 380,000 clones, approximately 77% of them seen just once. Material for sequencing was peripheral blood. The receptors were sampled from a human donor with acute or convalescent COVID-19. The donor label of this sample is uncertain.

V gene TRBV19 combines with J gene TRBJ1-3; no definite D call. The V end lost 9 bases, the J end lost 3 bases, and 15 bases lay between the germline ends. Germline V lookup: CDR1 LNHDA, CDR2 SQIVND (reference sequence). The CDR3 is made up of 14 amino acids. This CDR3 reads CASLDASGGNTIYF. The CDR3 DNA reads as TGTGCCAGCCTTGACGCTTCGGGTGGAAACACCATATATTTT. The whole variable domain, remainder taken from reference TRBV19 and TRBJ1-3, is DGGITQSPKYLFRKEGQNVTLSCEQNLNHDAMYWYRQDPGQGLRLIYYSQIVNDFQKGDIAEGYSVSREKKESFPLTVTSAQKNPTAFYLCASLDASGGNTIYFGEGSWLTVV.

CDR3 loop: CASSPIGYNEQFF. The CDR3 nucleotides read TGTGCCAGCAGCCCCATCGGGTACAATGAGCAGTTCTTC. This chain joins TRBV5-4 and TRBJ2-1, with unresolved D. V was pared by 4 bases and J by 4 bases, with 9 bases between. Looked up from germline, CDR1 is SGHNT and CDR2 is YYREEE (reference sequence). This CDR3 is built from 13 residues.

CDR3 in DNA: TGTGCCTGGAGTGTAGCAGACAGGTGGGGCCCCTCTGGAAACACCATATATTTT. Protein: CAWSVADRWGPSGNTIYF. The V call is TRBV30, the J call TRBJ1-3; tentatively, D is TRBD1 (6 bases). The V and J ends lost 0 bases and 0 bases respectively, with 18 bases between them. Germline CDR1 GTSNPN, CDR2 SVGIG (reference sequence). CDR3 length equals 18 residues.

The V gene is TRBV2, the J gene TRBJ2-7; D is unresolved. This CDR3 has 12 residues. V was clipped by 8 bases and J by 4 bases, with 12 bases between them. Germline-derived CDR1 and CDR2 are SNHLY and FYNNEI. CDR3 bases: TGTGCCAGCCTACTTGATTGGTACGAGCAGTACTTC. Translating it yields CASLLDWYEQYF.

The sample holds one count of this clone. The chain carries TRBV18 and TRBJ2-3, with a possible D match to TRBD2 (6 bases). Germline V gene lookup returns CDR1 KGHSH and CDR2 LQKENI. Between the trimmed V and J ends, which lost 1 base and 4 bases, there was a span of 12 bases. The CDR3 covers 15 residues. The CDR3 spells CASSPRLAGPDTQYF. CDR3 DNA: TGTGCCAGCTCACCACGACTGGCGGGACCAGATACGCAGTATTTT.

In its sample, this clone was seen a few times. The chain couples TRBV28 to TRBJ1-6; maybe TRBD1 (5 bases). Germline V gives CDR1 MDHEN, CDR2 SYDVKM. Trimming left V 3 bases short and J 10 bases short, with 13 bases between. The CDR3 runs to 14 residues. The CDR3 coding sequence is TGTGCCAGCAGTTTGTTCAGGGTACCGTCACCCCTCCACTTT. Protein sequence: CASSLFRVPSPLHF. The variable domain in full, with the rest retrieved from reference TRBV28 and TRBJ1-6, is DVKVTQSSRYLVKRTGEKVFLECVQDMDHENMFWYRQDPGLGLRLIYFSYDVKMKEKGDIPEGYSVSREKKERFSLILESASTNQTSMYLCASSLFRVPSPLHFGNGTRLTVT.

The chain combines TRBV20-1 with TRBJ1-5, with D tentatively TRBD1 (6 bases). The germline CDR1 and CDR2 sequences are DFQATT and SNEGSKA (reference sequence). Trimming stripped 6 bases from V and 5 bases from J, with 8 bases between. The CDR3 contains 11 residues. The CDR3 loop reads CSASGDQPQHF. DNA of the CDR3: TGCAGTGCATCAGGGGATCAGCCCCAGCATTTT.

This clone was observed once. The rearrangement links TRBV6-5 to TRBJ2-1; D uncertain. CDR3 length equals 11 residues. Trimming shortened V by 6 bases and J by 9 bases, and 9 bases separated the two germline ends. The germline V gene has CDR1 MNHEY and CDR2 SVGAGI. The CDR3 loop is CASSRPGEQFF. In nucleotides, the CDR3 is TGTGCCAGCAGCAGGCCTGGTGAGCAGTTCTTC.

J is TRBJ1-1 and V is TRBV6-5, with a weak D call TRBD1 (5 bases). The CDR3 extends over 15 amino acids. The V gene lost 0 bases and the J gene lost 5 bases, with 13 bases spanning the gap. CDR1 is MNHEY, CDR2 SVGAGI, per germline. The CDR3 region has the DNA TGTGCCAGCAGTTACTCGACGGGGGTGGGTACTGAAGCTTTCTTT. Its translation: CASSYSTGVGTEAFF.

This clone has only one observation. The V and J genes are TRBV19 and TRBJ1-5; D gene ambiguous. Germline CDR1 LNHDA, CDR2 SQIVND (reference sequence). This CDR3 has 15 amino acids. The V end lost 0 bases, the J end lost 6 bases, and 12 bases lay between the germline ends. The CDR3 protein is CASSIEPRAGQPQHF. CDR3 coding DNA: TGTGCCAGTAGTATAGAACCGCGAGCGGGTCAGCCCCAGCATTTT.

The chain links TRBV2 to TRBJ1-1; tentative D call: TRBD1 (6 bases). Trimming pared 6 bases from V and 5 bases from J, leaving 22 bases between. The CDR3 consists of 16 residues. The germline V gene encodes CDR1 SNHLY and CDR2 FYNNEI. The CDR3 DNA sequence: TGTGCCAGCAGGGGGGCAGGGTTAGGTAGGTTGACTGAAGCTTTCTTT. It encodes CASRGAGLGRLTEAFF.

The chain has TRBV2 and TRBJ1-6; D is possibly TRBD1 (6 bases). Germline assignment: CDR1 SNHLY and CDR2 FYNNEI. V was shortened by 8 bases and J by 7 bases, with 12 bases between the two germline ends. The CDR3 covers 13 residues. CDR3 amino acids: CASADRVNSPLHF. The CDR3 bases are TGTGCCAGCGCGGACAGAGTAAATTCACCCCTCCACTTT.

The chain recombines TRBV6-1 with TRBJ1-6; possibly TRBD1 for D (5 bases). CDR1 and CDR2 (germline): MNHNS, SASEGT. V lost 1 base and J 7 bases, leaving 11 bases between the germline ends. The CDR3 is 15 amino acids. CDR3 DNA sequence: TGTGCCAGCAGTGAAGAAGGGGCCTCCAATTCACCCCTCCACTTT. Its translation is CASSEEGASNSPLHF.

A few counts support this clone. The chain joins TRBV5-1 to TRBJ2-5, with a tentative D call TRBD2 (6 bases). The CDR3 runs to 14 residues. V was cut by 9 bases and J by 1 base, with 16 bases left in between. Germline-derived CDR1 and CDR2 are SGHRS and YFSETQ. The CDR3 DNA is TGCGCCACCCATACCGGGGGACTCCAAGAGACCCAGTACTTC. Translation gives CATHTGGLQETQYF.

This chain connects TRBV27 to TRBJ1-5; TRBD1 aligns across 7 bases. CDR1 and CDR2 from the germline V gene are MNHEY and SMNVEV (reference sequence). The CDR3 runs to 17 residues. V lost 5 bases and J lost 0; bases outside the gene matches: 10. CDR3: CASSTSGTALSNQPQHF. The CDR3 region has the DNA TGTGCCAGCAGTACATCAGGGACAGCCCTTAGCAATCAGCCCCAGCATTTT.

The rearrangement uses TRBV2 and TRBJ2-2, with 7 bases aligning to TRBD1. V shed 4 bases and J 6 bases; nucleotides not matched to a gene: 5. CDR1 SNHLY and CDR2 FYNNEI come from the germline V gene. The CDR3 totals 14 residues. The DNA for the CDR3 is TGTGCCAGCAGTGGACAGGGTCCTCCCGGGGAGCTGTTTTTT. This encodes CASSGQGPPGELFF.

The gene calls are TRBV19 and TRBJ1-5, with D unclear. The CDR3 is made up of 14 amino acids. From germline, CDR1 is LNHDA and CDR2 SQIVND (reference sequence). Trimming cost V 6 bases and J 3 bases, with 12 bases left between them. CDR3 protein: CASRSQIPNQPQHF. As DNA, the CDR3 is TGTGCCAGTAGGTCCCAGATTCCCAATCAGCCCCAGCATTTT.

V gene TRBV6-5 combines with J gene TRBJ2-7; 8 nucleotides agree with TRBD2. This CDR3 has 13 residues. From germline, CDR1 is MNHEY and CDR2 SVGAGI. With 5 bases clipped from V and 2 bases from J, the junction kept 2 bases outside the gene matches. The CDR3 region has the DNA TGTGCCAGCAGTCGGGGGGGTGCCTACGAGCAGTACTTC. It is translated as CASSRGGAYEQYF.

The chain is built from TRBV18 and TRBJ2-4; 14 bases line up with TRBD2. The germline V gene has CDR1 KGHSH and CDR2 LQKENI. The V and J ends lost 1 base and 6 bases, in that order; junction bases with no gene match: 5. This CDR3 has 17 residues. CDR3 sequence reads: CASSPLGLAGDRNIQYF. In DNA form, the CDR3 reads TGTGCCAGCTCACCACTGGGACTAGCGGGAGATAGAAACATTCAGTACTTC.

V gene TRBV28 combines with J gene TRBJ1-2, with TRBD1 matching 11 bases. The CDR3 extends over 15 amino acids. Germline V gene data show CDR1 as MDHEN and CDR2 as SYDVKM. Trimming cost V 7 bases and J 8 bases; bases outside gene matches: 12. CDR3 loop: CASTAAGTGGEGYTF. Written as DNA, the CDR3 is TGTGCCAGCACCGCAGCCGGGACAGGGGGTGAAGGCTACACCTTC.

V gene TRBV28 combines with J gene TRBJ2-5, with D uncertain. This CDR3 region has 14 residues. With 5 bases removed from V and 1 base from J, the gap between germline ends came to 11 bases. Germline CDR1 is MDHEN and CDR2 is SYDVKM. CDR3 in amino acids: CASSPPVVQETQYF. Written as DNA, the CDR3 is TGTGCCAGCAGTCCCCCGGTAGTCCAAGAGACCCAGTACTTC.

This clone turned up a few times. The chain combines TRBV3-1 (or the pseudogene TRBV3-2) with TRBJ2-7; 10 nucleotides agree with TRBD2. J was trimmed by 3 bases and V by 1 base; bases with no gene match: 3. Germline values: CDR1 LGHDT, CDR2 YNNKEL (reference sequence). The CDR3 has 15 residues. The CDR3 loop is CASSQGGLAVYEQYF. Written as DNA, the CDR3 is TGTGCCAGCAGCCAAGGAGGACTAGCGGTCTACGAGCAGTACTTC.

This clone came up once. This chain uses TRBV24-1 with TRBJ1-2; no clear D. The germline CDR1 and CDR2 sequences are KGHDR and SFDVKD. V was clipped by 3 bases and J by 2 bases, with 12 bases between them. The CDR3 totals 15 residues. CDR3 in DNA: TGTGCCACCAGTGATCCCGGTCGGGAAAACTATGGCTACACCTTC. Translation gives CATSDPGRENYGYTF.

V gene TRBV18 combines with J gene TRBJ1-5; D is possibly TRBD1 (6 bases). Per germline, CDR1 KGHSH and CDR2 LQKENI. The V gene lost 8 bases and the J gene lost 5 bases, with 13 bases spanning the gap. This CDR3 contains 13 residues. In nucleotides, the CDR3 is TGTGCCAGCGGGAGGGACACTTATCAGCCCCAGCATTTT. It yields the protein CASGRDTYQPQHF.

The J gene is TRBJ1-2, the V gene TRBV27, with a weak D call TRBD1 (6 bases). Germline V gene sequence: CDR1 MNHEY, CDR2 SMNVEV (reference sequence). The CDR3 spans 14 residues. Trimming removed 7 bases at V and 4 bases at J, with 16 bases between. The CDR3 spells CASNPGGQPYGYTF. CDR3 nucleotide sequence: TGTGCCAGCAACCCCGGTGGACAGCCCTATGGCTACACCTTC.

This chain connects TRBV5-1 to TRBJ2-1, with 9 bases identical to TRBD2. The CDR3 sequence is 16 residues long. From germline, CDR1 is SGHRS and CDR2 YFSETQ. With 0 bases clipped from V and 10 bases from J, the junction kept 11 bases outside the gene matches. The CDR3 is CASSLDGTSLRGEQFF. In DNA form, the CDR3 reads TGCGCCAGCAGCTTGGACGGGACTAGCTTGAGGGGGGAGCAGTTCTTC.